These 29 T cell receptor beta chains originate from one sample sequenced in a study of shared clonotypes between healthy human individuals. TCRdb keeps only in-frame clones here, not all; method: immunoSEQ multiplex PCR. The sample has around 2.1 million clones; approximately 96% are singletons. The sequenced sample consisted of naive CD4+ T cells sorted from blood. The sample's subset: CD45RA+ positively selected. The receptors here all came from a man between 18 and 35 years old in good health.

CDR3 amino acids: CASSSREGMWTEAFF. The CDR3 DNA reads TGCGCCAGCAGCTCGAGGGAGGGGATGTGGACTGAAGCTTTCTTT. The gene calls are TRBV5-1 and TRBJ1-1; TRBD1 might be the D (5 bases). The CDR3 loop spans 15 amino acids. From germline, CDR1 is SGHRS and CDR2 YFSETQ. V lost 3 bases, J lost 5 bases, and 17 bases lay in between.

The V gene is TRBV19, the J gene TRBJ1-3; 7 bases agree with TRBD1. The V gene end was trimmed by 6 bases and the J gene end by 3 bases; junction bases not matched to a gene: 8. CDR3 size: 15 residues. Germline values: CDR1 LNHDA, CDR2 SQIVND (reference sequence). The CDR3 DNA reads TGTGCCAGTAGGCGTGAGGGGGCGCTTGGAAACACCATATATTTT. This codes for CASRREGALGNTIYF.

The V and J genes are TRBV7-8 and TRBJ2-7; D gene uncertain. Germline CDR1 reads SGHVS; CDR2 reads FQNEAQ. This CDR3 has 14 amino acids. Trimming cost V 1 base and J 2 bases, with 9 bases left between them. CDR3 region: CASSLGEMTYEQYF. CDR3 nucleotide sequence: TGTGCCAGCAGCTTAGGGGAAATGACCTACGAGCAGTACTTC.

V is TRBV7-8 and J is TRBJ2-3; TRBD2 matches 10 bases. In germline, CDR1 is SGHVS, CDR2 FQNEAQ. The trim removed 6 bases at V and 3 bases at J, leaving 0 bases unmatched. The CDR3 runs to 13 residues. CDR3 in DNA: TGTGCCAGCAGGACTAGCGGGACAGATACGCAGTATTTT. Its translation: CASRTSGTDTQYF. The full variable domain, with the rest looked up from reference TRBV7-8 and TRBJ2-3, is GAGVSQSPRYKVAKRGQDVALRCDPISGHVSLFWYQQALGQGPEFLTYFQNEAQLDKSGLPSDRFFAERPEGSVSTLKIQRTQQEDSAVYLCASRTSGTDTQYFGPGTRLTVL.

The rearrangement joins TRBV5-4 to TRBJ2-7; 9 bases fit TRBD1. Per germline, CDR1 SGHNT and CDR2 YYREEE (reference sequence). With V trimmed by 4 bases and J by 3 bases, 8 bases remained unmatched. CDR3 length equals 15 residues. The CDR3 DNA is TGTGCCAGCAGCCCGTTGGGACAGGGAATCTACGAGCAGTACTTC. This codes for CASSPLGQGIYEQYF.

V gene TRBV2 combines with J gene TRBJ1-1, with a possible D match to TRBD1 (6 bases). Looked up from germline, CDR1 is SNHLY and CDR2 is FYNNEI. Deletions cut 1 base from V and 5 bases from J, with 8 bases between. This CDR3 has 13 residues. The CDR3 region has the DNA TGTGCCAGCAGTGAAGAAAGGGGGACTGAAGCTTTCTTT. Its protein product is CASSEERGTEAFF.

The chain combines TRBV10-3 with TRBJ2-1; 9 nucleotides line up with TRBD1. Losses at the gene ends were 6 bases for V and 5 bases for J; bases not matched to a gene: 8. CDR1 is ENHRY and CDR2 is SYGVKD in the germline V gene. CDR3 size: 15 residues. CDR3 loop: CAIRRTGAEDNEQFF. The CDR3 nucleotides read TGTGCCATCAGAAGGACAGGGGCTGAGGACAATGAGCAGTTCTTC.

The chain recombines TRBV5-5 with TRBJ2-3, with D perhaps TRBD1 or TRBD2 (6 bases each). The germline V and J ends were trimmed by 4 bases and 0 bases, with 15 bases remaining between them. Looked up from germline, CDR1 is SGHKS and CDR2 is YYEKEE (reference sequence). The CDR3 is 16 amino acids. The CDR3 DNA reads as TGTGCCAGCAGCCCGCTGCAGGGGACTAGCACAGATACGCAGTATTTT. Its translation: CASSPLQGTSTDTQYF.

The chain uses TRBV11-2 and TRBJ2-5; 10 positions agree with TRBD2. Germline V gene data show CDR1 as SGHAT and CDR2 as FQNNGV. V lost 5 bases to trimming and J lost 1 base; unmatched junction nucleotides: 16. The CDR3 length is 19 residues. CDR3 DNA sequence: TGTGCCAGCAGCCCGGCGGGGTCGGCTAGCGGGGGTCTCCAAGAGACCCAGTACTTC. This sequence encodes CASSPAGSASGGLQETQYF.

The chain carries TRBV5-1 and TRBJ2-1; 11 bases fit TRBD2. The germline V gene has CDR1 SGHRS and CDR2 YFSETQ. The trim removed 2 bases at V and 8 bases at J, leaving 9 bases unmatched. This CDR3 spans 16 amino acids. Here the CDR3 DNA reads TGCGCCAGCAGCTTAGACTACCTAGCGGGAGGTTATGAGCAGTTCTTC. Amino acid sequence: CASSLDYLAGGYEQFF.

This clone came up a few times. This same CDR3 is encoded by further DNA sequences in the sample. The chain links TRBV30 to TRBJ2-7, with 8 bases that match TRBD1. The germline CDR1 and CDR2 sequences are GTSNPN and SVGIG (reference sequence). Losses at the gene ends were 5 bases for V and 4 bases for J; bases not matched to a gene: 1. This CDR3 is 11 amino acids long. The CDR3 reads CAWDRGYEQYF. The CDR3 DNA sequence: TGTGCCTGGGACAGGGGTTACGAGCAGTACTTC.

The chain combines TRBV7-3 with TRBJ2-3; 8 bases fit TRBD2. Germline values: CDR1 SGHTA, CDR2 FQGTGA. This CDR3 spans 14 amino acids. J gave up 3 bases and V 5 bases, and 4 bases lay outside the gene matches. CDR3 nucleotides: TGTGCCAGCAGCCCGGGACTAGAGACAGATACGCAGTATTTT. Protein product: CASSPGLETDTQYF.

Of note for this clone: Other nucleotide sequences in the sample specify the same CDR3. The chain couples TRBV18 to TRBJ2-7, with D uncertain. This CDR3 is built from 13 residues. V was cut by 0 bases and J by 5 bases, with 8 bases left in between. In germline, CDR1 is KGHSH, CDR2 LQKENI. The CDR3 spells CASSPPVGNEQYF. CDR3 in DNA: TGTGCCAGCTCACCACCGGTAGGGAACGAGCAGTACTTC.

V is TRBV28 and J is TRBJ1-1; D gene ambiguous. Trimming cost V 2 bases and J 8 bases, with 9 bases left between them. Germline V CDR1 and CDR2: MDHEN, SYDVKM. The CDR3 is made up of 12 amino acids. The CDR3 DNA follows: TGTGCCAGCAGTTTAGGCGGCGTGGAAGCTTTCTTT. It encodes CASSLGGVEAFF. The variable domain in full, completed from reference TRBV28 and TRBJ1-1, reads DVKVTQSSRYLVKRTGEKVFLECVQDMDHENMFWYRQDPGLGLRLIYFSYDVKMKEKGDIPEGYSVSREKKERFSLILESASTNQTSMYLCASSLGGVEAFFGQGTRLTVV.

The chain links TRBV12-5 to TRBJ2-5, with TRBD2 identical over 10 bases. After removal of 4 bases from V and 2 bases from J, the junction contained 13 bases not matched to a gene. CDR1 and CDR2 from the germline V gene are LGHNT and FRNRAP. The CDR3 runs 18 residues. CDR3 region: CASGSGEKTSGQQETQYF. CDR3 nucleotides: TGTGCTAGTGGTTCGGGAGAAAAGACTAGCGGGCAACAAGAGACCCAGTACTTC.

V and J are TRBV10-1 and TRBJ1-4, with D maybe TRBD1 (5 bases). The CDR3 sequence is 13 residues long. V lost 8 bases and J lost 4, with 11 bases in between. The germline V gene encodes CDR1 WNHNN and CDR2 SYGVQD (reference sequence). The CDR3 DNA reads as TGCGCCAGCTCTAAGGACATTAATGAAAAACTGTTTTTT. Encoded protein: CASSKDINEKLFF.

J is TRBJ2-7 and V is TRBV4-1; 10 nucleotides agree with TRBD1. V was pared by 3 bases and J by 4 bases, with 6 bases of the junction left unmatched. Looked up from germline, CDR1 is MGHRA and CDR2 is YSYEKL. The CDR3 length is 15 residues. CDR3 in DNA: TGCGCCAGCAGCCACTTCCCGGGACAGGGGTACGAGCAGTACTTC. This codes for CASSHFPGQGYEQYF.

The rearrangement links TRBV7-2 to TRBJ2-7, with 12 nucleotides matching TRBD1. The V gene end was trimmed by 5 bases and the J gene end by 3 bases; junction bases not matched to a gene: 2. CDR1 SGHTA and CDR2 FQGNSA come from the germline V gene. The CDR3 is made up of 14 amino acids. The CDR3 sequence: CASSGTGGGYEQYF. Written as DNA, the CDR3 is TGTGCCAGCAGCGGGACAGGGGGCGGCTACGAGCAGTACTTC.

V is TRBV5-6 and J is TRBJ2-5; TRBD2 is a possible D gene (6 bases). The CDR3 runs 14 residues. Trimming took 0 bases from V and 4 from J, leaving 10 bases between them. Germline lookup yields CDR1 SGHDT and CDR2 YYEEEE. The CDR3 DNA sequence: TGTGCCAGCAGCTTGGTCCGGGAGACAGAGACCCAGTACTTC. Its protein product is CASSLVRETETQYF.

The J gene is TRBJ1-4, the V gene TRBV6-4; a possible D gene is TRBD1 (6 bases). This CDR3 comprises 14 residues. V was clipped by 2 bases and J by 7 bases, with 11 bases between them. Per the germline V gene, CDR1 is MRHNA and CDR2 is SNTAGT. The CDR3 DNA reads TGTGCCAGCAGTGACGGGCAGGGGCCTGAAAAACTGTTTTTT. Protein product: CASSDGQGPEKLFF.

The chain is built from TRBV5-6 and TRBJ1-2; 8 bases align to TRBD1. The CDR3 is made up of 13 amino acids. Germline V gene sequence: CDR1 SGHDT, CDR2 YYEEEE. V was pared by 0 bases and J by 9 bases, with 4 bases of the junction left unmatched. DNA of the CDR3: TGTGCCAGCAGCTTGGCGGCAGGGGGCAGCTACACCTTC. It encodes CASSLAAGGSYTF.

Here the CDR3 DNA reads TGTGCCTGGAGTGTAAGGGACAGGGGAAACTATGGCTACACCTTC. Translation: CAWSVRDRGNYGYTF. This chain joins TRBV30 and TRBJ1-2; 10 nucleotides line up with TRBD1. This CDR3 has 15 amino acids. The junction had 3 bases not matched to a gene; V was cut back by 0 bases and J by 2 bases. The germline V gene encodes CDR1 GTSNPN and CDR2 SVGIG (reference sequence).

This clone has a handful of counts. V and J are TRBV5-6 and TRBJ2-1; 9 bases match TRBD1. This CDR3 has 16 amino acids. Germline CDR1 is SGHDT and CDR2 is YYEEEE. V was clipped by 4 bases and J by 4 bases; unmatched bases: 9. The CDR3 DNA is TGTGCCAGCAGCATCCGGGACAGGGTCCTTTACAATGAGCAGTTCTTC. Protein product: CASSIRDRVLYNEQFF.

The chain is built from TRBV30 and TRBJ2-2, with D perhaps TRBD1 (5 bases). Per germline, CDR1 GTSNPN and CDR2 SVGIG (reference sequence). V lost 8 bases and J 0 bases, leaving 16 bases between the germline ends. This CDR3 is 15 amino acids long. CDR3 amino acids: CAGNTGPTNTGELFF. The DNA of the CDR3 is TGTGCCGGAAATACAGGCCCTACGAACACCGGGGAGCTGTTTTTT. Together with reference TRBV30 and TRBJ2-2, the CDR3 gives the full variable domain: SQTIHQWPATLVQPVGSPLSLECTVEGTSNPNLYWYRQAAGRGLQLLFYSVGIGQISSEVPQNLSASRPQDRQFILSSKKLLLSDSGFYLCAGNTGPTNTGELFFGEGSRLTVL.

Regarding this clone: The junction departs from germline at one end; a sequencing error may be responsible. The chain recombines TRBV28 with TRBJ1-5; D may be TRBD1 (5 bases). Germline V gene sequence: CDR1 MDHEN, CDR2 SYDVKM. This CDR3 region has 14 residues. CDR3 residues: CASSLGTSNQPQHF. For the CDR3, the DNA is TGTGCCAGCAGTTTAGGGACGAGCAATCAGCCCCAGCACTTT.

In its sample, this clone was seen once. V usage is TRBV30 and J usage is TRBJ2-3; TRBD2 matches at 13 bases. This CDR3 is 15 amino acids long. Germline-derived CDR1 and CDR2 are GTSNPN and SVGIG (reference sequence). V shed 2 bases and J 6 bases; nucleotides not matched to a gene: 5. The CDR3 here is CAWSRGLAGLDTQYF. Written as DNA, the CDR3 is TGTGCCTGGAGTAGGGGACTAGCGGGACTCGATACGCAGTATTTT.

The V call is TRBV5-5, the J call TRBJ2-7; weak D call: TRBD1 (6 bases). From germline, CDR1 is SGHKS and CDR2 YYEKEE (reference sequence). V lost 4 bases and J 3 bases, leaving 20 bases between the germline ends. The length of the CDR3 is 16 residues. CDR3 in DNA: TGTGCCAGCAGCCCGAGAAACAGGGCCCGACTCTACGAGCAGTACTTC. This translates into CASSPRNRARLYEQYF. The full variable domain, its missing parts supplied by reference TRBV5-5 and TRBJ2-7, is DAGVTQSPTHLIKTRGQQVTLRCSPISGHKSVSWYQQVLGQGPQFIFQYYEKEERGRGNFPDRFSARQFPNYSSELNVNALLLGDSALYLCASSPRNRARLYEQYFGPGTRLTVT.

The chain carries TRBV19 and TRBJ2-4; a weak D match, TRBD2 (5 bases). This CDR3 has 14 residues. V was trimmed by 3 bases and J by 8 bases, leaving 14 bases between them. The germline CDR1 and CDR2 sequences are LNHDA and SQIVND (reference sequence). The CDR3 protein is CASSIMGGRDIQYF. DNA for the CDR3: TGTGCCAGTAGTATTATGGGTGGGAGAGACATTCAGTACTTC.

The chain couples TRBV4-1 to TRBJ1-2; D may be TRBD1 (6 bases). The ends were cut back, 0 bases at V and 7 bases at J, with 15 bases in the middle. CDR1 is MGHRA and CDR2 is YSYEKL in the germline V gene. The CDR3 length is 15 residues. CDR3 amino acids: CASSQEGGGSPGYTF. Here the CDR3 DNA reads TGCGCCAGCAGCCAAGAGGGAGGGGGAAGCCCTGGCTACACCTTC.